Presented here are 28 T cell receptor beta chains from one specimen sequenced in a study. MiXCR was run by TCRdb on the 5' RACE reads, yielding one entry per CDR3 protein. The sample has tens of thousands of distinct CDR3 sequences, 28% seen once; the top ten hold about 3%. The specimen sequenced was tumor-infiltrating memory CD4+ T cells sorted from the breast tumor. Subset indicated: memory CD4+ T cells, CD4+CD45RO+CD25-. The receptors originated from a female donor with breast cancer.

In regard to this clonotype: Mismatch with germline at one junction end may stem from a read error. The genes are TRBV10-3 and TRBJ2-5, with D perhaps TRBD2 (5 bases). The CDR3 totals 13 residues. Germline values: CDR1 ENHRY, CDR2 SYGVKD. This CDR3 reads CAIRDGVVETQYF. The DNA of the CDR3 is TGTGCCATCCGTGACGGGGTGGTTGAGACCCAGTACTTC.

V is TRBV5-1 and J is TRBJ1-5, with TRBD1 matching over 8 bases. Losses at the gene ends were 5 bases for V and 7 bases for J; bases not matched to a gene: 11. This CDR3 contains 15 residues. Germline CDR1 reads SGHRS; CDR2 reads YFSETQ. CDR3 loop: CASSSSGGAGQPQHF. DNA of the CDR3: TGCGCCAGCAGTTCATCAGGGGGCGCGGGACAGCCCCAGCATTTT. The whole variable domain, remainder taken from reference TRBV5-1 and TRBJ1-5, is KAGVTQTPRYLIKTRGQQVTLSCSPISGHRSVSWYQQTPGQGLQFLFEYFSETQRNKGNFPGRFSGRQFSNSRSEMNVSTLELGDSALYLCASSSSGGAGQPQHFGDGTRLSIL.

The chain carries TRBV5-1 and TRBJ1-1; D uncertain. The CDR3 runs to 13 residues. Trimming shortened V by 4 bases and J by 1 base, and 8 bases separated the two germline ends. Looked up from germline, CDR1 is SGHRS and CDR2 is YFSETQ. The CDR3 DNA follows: TGCGCCAGCAGCCCTCCGGAGAACACTGAAGCTTTCTTT. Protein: CASSPPENTEAFF.

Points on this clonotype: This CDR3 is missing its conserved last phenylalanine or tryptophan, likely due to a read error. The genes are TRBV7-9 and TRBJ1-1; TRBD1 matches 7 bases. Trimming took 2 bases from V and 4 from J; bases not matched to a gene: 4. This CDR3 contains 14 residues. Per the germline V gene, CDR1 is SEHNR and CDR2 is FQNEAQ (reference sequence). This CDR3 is CASSLTGEGTEAFL. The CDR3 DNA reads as TGTGCCAGCAGCTTAACAGGGGAGGGCACTGAAGCTTTCCTT.

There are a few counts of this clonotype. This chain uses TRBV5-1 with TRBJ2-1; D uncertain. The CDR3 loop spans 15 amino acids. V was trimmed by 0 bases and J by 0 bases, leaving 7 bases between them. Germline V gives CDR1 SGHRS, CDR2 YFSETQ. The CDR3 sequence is CASSLAASSYNEQFF. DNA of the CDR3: TGCGCCAGCAGCTTGGCAGCTAGCTCCTACAATGAGCAGTTCTTC.

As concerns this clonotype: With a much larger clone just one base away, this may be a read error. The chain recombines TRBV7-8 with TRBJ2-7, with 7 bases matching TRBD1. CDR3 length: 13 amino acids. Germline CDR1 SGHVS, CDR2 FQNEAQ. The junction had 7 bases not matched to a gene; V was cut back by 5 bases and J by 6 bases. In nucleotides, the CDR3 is TGTGCCAGCAGCCTCGGGACAGCTTGCGAGCAGTACTTC. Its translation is CASSLGTACEQYF.

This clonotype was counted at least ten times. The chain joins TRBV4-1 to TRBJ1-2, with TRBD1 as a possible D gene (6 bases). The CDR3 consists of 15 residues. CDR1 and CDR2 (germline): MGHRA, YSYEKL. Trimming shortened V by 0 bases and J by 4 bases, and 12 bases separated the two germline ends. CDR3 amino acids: CASSQDGPRGYGYTF. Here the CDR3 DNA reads TGCGCCAGCAGCCAAGATGGTCCCAGGGGCTATGGCTACACCTTC.

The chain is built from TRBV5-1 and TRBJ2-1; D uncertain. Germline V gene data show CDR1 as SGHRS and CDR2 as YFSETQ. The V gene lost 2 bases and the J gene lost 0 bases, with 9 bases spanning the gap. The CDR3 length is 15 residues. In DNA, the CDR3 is TGCGCCAGCAGCTTTTCTCCCACCTCCTACAATGAGCAGTTCTTC. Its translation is CASSFSPTSYNEQFF.

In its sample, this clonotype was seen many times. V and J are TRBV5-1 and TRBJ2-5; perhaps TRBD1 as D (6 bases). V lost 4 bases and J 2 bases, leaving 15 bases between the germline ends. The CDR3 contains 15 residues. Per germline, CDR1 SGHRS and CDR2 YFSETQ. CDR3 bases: TGCGCCAGCAGCCAAGGACAGAACCGACAAGAGACCCAGTACTTC. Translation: CASSQGQNRQETQYF.

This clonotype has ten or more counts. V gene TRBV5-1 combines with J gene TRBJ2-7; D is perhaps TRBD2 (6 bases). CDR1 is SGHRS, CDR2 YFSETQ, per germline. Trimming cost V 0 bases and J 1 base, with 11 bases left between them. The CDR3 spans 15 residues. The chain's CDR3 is CASSLASGASYEQYF. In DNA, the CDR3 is TGCGCCAGCAGCTTGGCTTCGGGAGCGTCCTACGAGCAGTACTTC. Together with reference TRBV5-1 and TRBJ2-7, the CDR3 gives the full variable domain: KAGVTQTPRYLIKTRGQQVTLSCSPISGHRSVSWYQQTPGQGLQFLFEYFSETQRNKGNFPGRFSGRQFSNSRSEMNVSTLELGDSALYLCASSLASGASYEQYFGPGTRLTVT.

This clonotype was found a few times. The CDR3 DNA follows: TGTGCCACCAGCAGAGACCGGGGGGGCACCGGGGAGCTGTTTTTT. Translated: CATSRDRGGTGELFF. The J gene is TRBJ2-2, the V gene TRBV15; 8 bases line up with TRBD2. The trim removed 0 bases at V and 4 bases at J, leaving 1 base unmatched. Germline V lookup: CDR1 LNHNV, CDR2 YYDKDF (reference sequence). CDR3 length equals 15 residues. The complete variable domain, with remaining parts taken from reference TRBV15 and TRBJ2-2, reads DAMVIQNPRYQVTQFGKPVTLSCSQTLNHNVMYWYQQKSSQAPKLLFHYYDKDFNNEADTPDNFQSRRPNTSFCFLDIRSPGLGDTAMYLCATSRDRGGTGELFFGEGSRLTVL.

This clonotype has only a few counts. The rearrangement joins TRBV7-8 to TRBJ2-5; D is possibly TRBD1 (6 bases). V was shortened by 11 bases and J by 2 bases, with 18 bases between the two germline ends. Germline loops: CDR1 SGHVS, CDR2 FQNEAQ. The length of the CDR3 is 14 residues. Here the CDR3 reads CAWSVNQGQETQYF. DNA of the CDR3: TGTGCCTGGAGTGTGAATCAGGGGCAAGAGACCCAGTACTTC.

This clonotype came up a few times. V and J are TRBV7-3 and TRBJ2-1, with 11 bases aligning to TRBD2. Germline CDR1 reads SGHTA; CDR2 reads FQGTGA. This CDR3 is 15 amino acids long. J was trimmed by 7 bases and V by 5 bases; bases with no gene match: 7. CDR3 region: CASSALAGGGNEQFF. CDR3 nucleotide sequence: TGTGCCAGCAGCGCTTTAGCGGGAGGGGGGAATGAGCAGTTCTTC.

The CDR3 reads CSARRGPPDDEQYF. The CDR3 nucleotides are TGCAGTGCTAGACGGGGACCCCCGGACGACGAGCAGTACTTC. The gene calls are TRBV20-1 and TRBJ2-7; D could derive from TRBD1 or TRBD2 (5 bases each). The CDR3 is made up of 14 amino acids. In germline, CDR1 is DFQATT, CDR2 SNEGSKA (reference sequence). V lost 2 bases and J lost 5, with 16 bases in between.

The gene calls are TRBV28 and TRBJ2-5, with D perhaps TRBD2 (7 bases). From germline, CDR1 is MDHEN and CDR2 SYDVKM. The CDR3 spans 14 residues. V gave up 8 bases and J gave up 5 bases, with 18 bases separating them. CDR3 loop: CASLEGGAVETQYF. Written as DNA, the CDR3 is TGTGCCAGCCTGGAGGGGGGGGCGGTGGAGACCCAGTACTTC. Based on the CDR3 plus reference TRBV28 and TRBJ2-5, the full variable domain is DVKVTQSSRYLVKRTGEKVFLECVQDMDHENMFWYRQDPGLGLRLIYFSYDVKMKEKGDIPEGYSVSREKKERFSLILESASTNQTSMYLCASLEGGAVETQYFGPGTRLLVL.

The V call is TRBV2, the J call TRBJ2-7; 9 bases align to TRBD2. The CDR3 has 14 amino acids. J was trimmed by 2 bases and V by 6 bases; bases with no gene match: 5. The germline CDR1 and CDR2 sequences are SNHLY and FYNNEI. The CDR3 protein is CASRETSGPYEQYF. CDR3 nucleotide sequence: TGTGCCAGCAGGGAGACTAGCGGACCCTACGAGCAGTACTTC. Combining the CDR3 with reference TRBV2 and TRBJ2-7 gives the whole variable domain EPEVTQTPSHQVTQMGQEVILRCVPISNHLYFYWYRQILGQKVEFLVSFYNNEISEKSEIFDDQFSVERPDGSNFTLKIRSTKLEDSAMYFCASRETSGPYEQYFGPGTRLTVT.

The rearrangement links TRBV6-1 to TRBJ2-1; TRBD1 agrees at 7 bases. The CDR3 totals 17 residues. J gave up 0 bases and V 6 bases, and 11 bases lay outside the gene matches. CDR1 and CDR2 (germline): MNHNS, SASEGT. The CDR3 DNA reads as TGTGCCAGCAGGAAAGCGCCACAGGGGAGCTCCTACAATGAGCAGTTCTTC. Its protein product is CASRKAPQGSSYNEQFF.

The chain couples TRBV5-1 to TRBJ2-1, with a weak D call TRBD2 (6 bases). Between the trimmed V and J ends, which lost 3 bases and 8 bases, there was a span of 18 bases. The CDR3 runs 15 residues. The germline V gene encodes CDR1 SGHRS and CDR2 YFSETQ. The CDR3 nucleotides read TGCGCCAGCAGCTCCAAGGGACTTAGGGAGTATGAGCAGTTCTTC. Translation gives CASSSKGLREYEQFF.

DNA for the CDR3: TGCAGTGCTACGAGGGGACTAGTTGACAATGAGCAGTTCTTC. Translated, it gives CSATRGLVDNEQFF. The rearrangement links TRBV20-1 to TRBJ2-1, with TRBD2 matching 8 bases. Germline assignment: CDR1 DFQATT and CDR2 SNEGSKA (reference sequence). After removal of 4 bases from V and 5 bases from J, the junction contained 7 bases not matched to a gene. The CDR3 is 14 amino acids.

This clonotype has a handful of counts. This chain's CDR3 is CSARDPGLAELAKNIQYF. The CDR3 nucleotides read TGCAGTGCTAGAGATCCAGGACTAGCAGAGTTAGCCAAAAACATTCAGTACTTC. The chain links TRBV20-1 to TRBJ2-4, with TRBD2 identical over 8 bases. The CDR3 totals 18 residues. CDR1 and CDR2 from the germline V gene are DFQATT and SNEGSKA (reference sequence). V shed 0 bases, J shed 0 bases, and the junction held 10 bases outside the gene matches.

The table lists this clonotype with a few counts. CDR3 region: CASSLVVNEQFF. In DNA, the CDR3 is TGTGCCAGCAGCCTAGTGGTCAATGAGCAGTTCTTC. This sequence joins TRBV7-2 and TRBJ2-1; D is unresolved. CDR3 length equals 12 residues. Germline V CDR1 and CDR2: SGHTA, FQGNSA. V lost 5 bases to trimming and J lost 6 bases, with 8 bases between them.

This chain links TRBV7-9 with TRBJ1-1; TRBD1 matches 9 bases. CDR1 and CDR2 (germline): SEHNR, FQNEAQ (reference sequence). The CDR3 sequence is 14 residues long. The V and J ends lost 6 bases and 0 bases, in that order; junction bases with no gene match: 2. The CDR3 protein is CASRTGGLNTEAFF. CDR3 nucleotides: TGTGCCAGCAGGACAGGGGGATTGAACACTGAAGCTTTCTTT. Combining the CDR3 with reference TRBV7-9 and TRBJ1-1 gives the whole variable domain DTGVSQNPRHKITKRGQNVTFRCDPISEHNRLYWYRQTLGQGPEFLTYFQNEAQLEKSRLLSDRFSAERPKGSFSTLEIQRTEQGDSAMYLCASRTGGLNTEAFFGQGTRLTVV.

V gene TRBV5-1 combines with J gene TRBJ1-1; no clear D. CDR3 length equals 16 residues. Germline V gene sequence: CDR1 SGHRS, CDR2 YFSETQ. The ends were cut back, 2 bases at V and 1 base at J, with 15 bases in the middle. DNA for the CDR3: TGCGCCAGCAGCTTATTCGGCGTGTCAGGGAACACTGAAGCTTTCTTT. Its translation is CASSLFGVSGNTEAFF.

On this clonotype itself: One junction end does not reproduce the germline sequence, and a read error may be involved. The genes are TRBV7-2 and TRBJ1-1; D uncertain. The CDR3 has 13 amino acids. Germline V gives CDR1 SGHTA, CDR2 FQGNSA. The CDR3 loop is CASSNGGNTEALF. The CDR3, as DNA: TGTGCCAGCAGTAACGGAGGGAACACTGAAGCTCTCTTT.

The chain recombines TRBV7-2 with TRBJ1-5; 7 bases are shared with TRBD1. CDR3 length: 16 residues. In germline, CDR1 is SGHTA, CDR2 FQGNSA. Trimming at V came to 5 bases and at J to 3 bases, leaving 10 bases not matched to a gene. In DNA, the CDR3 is TGTGCCAGCAGCCCAATCGACAGGGCCTACAATCAGCCCCAGCATTTT. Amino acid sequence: CASSPIDRAYNQPQHF. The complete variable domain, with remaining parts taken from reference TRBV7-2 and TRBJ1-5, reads GAGVSQSPSNKVTEKGKDVELRCDPISGHTALYWYRQSLGQGLEFLIYFQGNSAPDKSGLPSDRFSAERTGGSVSTLTIQRTQQEDSAVYLCASSPIDRAYNQPQHFGDGTRLSIL.

The chain's CDR3 is CASSQEIQGRGRVNTEAFF. The CDR3 region has the DNA TGTGCCAGCAGCCAAGAAATTCAGGGCAGGGGTCGCGTGAACACTGAAGCTTTCTTT. The chain recombines TRBV4-2 with TRBJ1-1; weak D call: TRBD1 (6 bases). Germline V gene sequence: CDR1 LGHNA, CDR2 YNFKEQ. V dropped 0 bases and J dropped 0 bases, with 20 bases sitting between them. There are 19 residues in the CDR3.

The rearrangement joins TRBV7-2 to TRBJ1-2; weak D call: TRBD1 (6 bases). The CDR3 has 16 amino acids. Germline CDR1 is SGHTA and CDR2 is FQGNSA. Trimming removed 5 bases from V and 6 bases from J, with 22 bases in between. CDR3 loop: CASSPYRVRGKDGYTF. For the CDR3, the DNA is TGTGCCAGCAGCCCATACCGTGTCAGGGGTAAAGATGGCTACACCTTC. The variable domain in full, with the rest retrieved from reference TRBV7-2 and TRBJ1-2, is GAGVSQSPSNKVTEKGKDVELRCDPISGHTALYWYRQSLGQGLEFLIYFQGNSAPDKSGLPSDRFSAERTGGSVSTLTIQRTQQEDSAVYLCASSPYRVRGKDGYTFGSGTRLTVV.

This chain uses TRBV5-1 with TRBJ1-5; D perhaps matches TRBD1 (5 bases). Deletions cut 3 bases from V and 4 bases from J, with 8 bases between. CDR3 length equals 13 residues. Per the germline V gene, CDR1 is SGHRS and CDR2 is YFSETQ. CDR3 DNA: TGCGCCAGCAGCTGGGACCTTAATCAGCCCCAGCATTTT. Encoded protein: CASSWDLNQPQHF.